Included here is one T cell receptor beta chain sequence, with context. Data came from immunoSEQ multiplex PCR; TCRdb stores just in-frame clones and leaves some out. The sample carries roughly 56,000 clones, around 80% recorded once. With 7 bases clipped from V and 7 bases from J, the junction kept 14 bases outside the gene matches. Germline CDR1 reads SEHNR; CDR2 reads FQNEAQ (reference sequence). The length of the CDR3 is 15 residues. This entry is derived from a study of PD-L1 blockade in urothelial cancer. Study-wide background: Researchers looked at the blood 3 weeks (second dose) and 6 weeks after treatment began. There were a median of approximately 140,000 T cells in blood samples.

The study enrolled patients with locally advanced or metastatic urothelial carcinoma. The study collected 1 to 8 samples per patient, pretreatment and on-treatment. Material: PBMCs, obtained around atezolizumab (anti-PD-L1) treatment. The receptor comes from a man in his 70s with urothelial cancer. V gene TRBV7-9 combines with J gene TRBJ1-2; 8 bases are shared with TRBD1. The CDR3 loop reads CASTTVGQGLAGYTF. CDR3 nucleotide sequence: TGTGCCAGCACTACGGTAGGACAGGGATTAGCTGGCTACACCTTC.